This entry features one TCR beta chain sequence. The target of this receptor is not known. Per-nucleotide qualities are absent, and no much larger clonotype sits a single base away. A FACSAria II was used to sort memory CD4+ T cells, defined as single viable CD3+CD4+CD8-CD45RO+ cells. To determine CMV serostatus, a Roche Elecsys assay was used that detects serum IgG against CMV pp150, pp28, p38 and p52. After the samples were thawed, total CD4+ T cells were enriched through positive selection using CD4 magnetic microbeads. The samples came from a different study that was designed specifically to examine the CD4+ T cell memory repertoire. Peripheral blood mononuclear cells were isolated and cryopreserved according to standard operating procedures, and serum was kept at -80 degrees C. The staining relied on CD3-PerCP (BW264/56), CD4-APC (RPA-T4), CD45RO-PE (UCHT1) and CD8-Pacific Orange (3B5) antibodies, and Sytox blue was used to exclude non-viable cells.

This record belongs to a study of memory CD4+ T cells and cytomegalovirus serostatus (dated by TCRdb to between 2018 and 2021). About the full investigation: The cohort included around 35 healthy adults from Belgium, of whom 9 were CMV seropositive and roughly 24 were CMV seronegative. CD4+ memory TCRbeta repertoires of a Belgian cohort with known cytomegalovirus serostatus were sequenced in order to replicate a published TCR-based CMV serostatus classifier. Broader findings and caveats from the paper: Unlike the original study, which covered naive and memory CD4+ and CD8+ populations, the Belgian study sequenced only CD4+CD45RO+ memory cells. A median bootstrapped AUC of 0.95 with a 95% CI of 0.76-1.00 was achieved on the Belgian cohort by the original-framework classifier. The results were read as suggesting that the CMV-associated TCR signature is, for the most part, present in the CD4+ memory repertoire. For predicting CMV serostatus, the median bootstrapped AUC was about 0.95 using the original framework and 0.9 to 0.92 using a US-trained random forest. Of 150 to 200 previously reported CMV-associated TCRbeta sequences, approximately 70 appeared in the CD4+ memory repertoires, each in one to five individuals.

The CDR3 starts with the cysteine, ends with the phenylalanine, and has 14 residues. CDR3 DNA is the only sequence kept; it has 42 bases, read in frame from the first base. Clipping removes 5 bases from V and 6 bases from J, with 5 as the unmatched junction base count. CDR1 and CDR2, looked up from the germline V gene (reference sequence), are SEHNR and FQNEAQ. Genomic DNA was extracted from sorted cells with the Quick-DNA Microprep Kit. TCRbeta DNA was amplified with the immunoSEQ hsTCRbeta kit following the manufacturer's protocol. TCRbeta libraries were sequenced on an Illumina MiSeq instrument. The authors' pipeline ran thus. Once out-of-frame sequences had been removed, 2,204,828 distinct TCRbeta sequences were left, which works out to an average of about 71,000 per individual. Each individual was scored by the count of around 160 previously reported CMV-associated TCRbeta sequences and the total productive distinct TCRbeta count. A beta-binomial model was reimplemented in Python, and scikit-learn random forests with default parameters were trained on US cohort data. Classifier performance on the Belgian cohort was summarized as median AUC with percentile confidence intervals calculated over 10,000 bootstrap iterations. Held by TCRdb, this immuneACCESS table contains in-frame sequences only and omits some clones. Under half of the omission traces to an unresolved V gene where checked; the cause of the rest is unknown. V and J calls and clone size follow that table, whereas D and trimming were derived from the DNA. For this sample there are approximately 42,000 clones; 70% to 80% appear just once. The top ten constitute approximately 1.2% of the sample.

This receptor chain uses TRBV7-9 and TRBJ2-2; 8 middle bases align to TRBD1. This receptor was identified in an adult in good health and CMV-seronegative. The sequenced sample was memory CD4+ T cells from blood. In nucleotides, the sequence is TGTGCCAGCAGCGCCCGGACAGGGCCCGGGGAGCTGTTTTTT. This codes for CASSARTGPGELFF.